The following is a T cell receptor (beta chain) sequence with its context. No cognate antigen has been identified for it. Since the CDR3 does not end with the conserved phenylalanine or tryptophan, this likely comes from a read error. The DNA is left out, because the CDR3 cannot be placed on it with certainty; the CDR3 is given as TCRdb lists it. CDR1 is given as SGHTA and CDR2 as FQGTGA, both from the germline V gene. The CDR3 spans 15 residues, counting both ends. The meaning of the sample's time point label: before preoperative PTX-NDP chemotherapy. Patients received paclitaxel-nedaplatin as preoperative chemotherapy before surgery. The library was prepared using PCR. For sequencing, a HiSeq X Ten was employed. High-throughput sequencing was used to characterize TCR repertoires. TCRdb handled the public reads itself, with Q25 trimming in fastp and clone calling in MiXCR, and kept productive beta chains. Rows are combined by CDR3 protein, so each entry shows the most common genes and DNA. This sample lists more than 15,000 distinct CDR3 sequences; 40% to 55% were detected once. The top ten clonotypes cover approximately 29% of the sample.

This sample was included in a study of esophageal squamous cell carcinoma under preoperative chemotherapy (dated by TCRdb to the late 2010s). At the level of the whole study: Both tumor-infiltrating lymphocytes and peripheral blood T cells had their TCR repertoires profiled in the study. The study assessed how paclitaxel-nedaplatin chemotherapy affected T-cell receptor repertoires in patients with esophageal squamous cell carcinoma. A few patients with primary esophageal squamous cell carcinoma were included in the cohort. Repertoires from samples obtained before paclitaxel-nedaplatin therapy were compared with repertoires from samples obtained after paclitaxel-nedaplatin therapy. The study at large found these results: Tumor-infiltrating lymphocytes after treatment appeared to come partly from peripheral T cells migrating into the tumor, rather than solely from local clonal changes. After chemotherapy, peripheral T cells showed a significant rise in TCR diversity, whereas tumor-infiltrating lymphocytes did not. Immediate and substantial changes in clonotype frequency were induced by paclitaxel-nedaplatin therapy, and contraction rather than amplification was more likely to be observed among abundant clones. The analysis included only 4 or 5 patients with esophageal squamous cell carcinoma, making the cohort small.

Rearrangement joined TRBV7-3 to TRBJ2-5; the D call of TRBD2 is as the table states it, not checked on the DNA. This clonotype originated in a human donor with esophageal squamous cell carcinoma. The donor label of this sample is uncertain. The specimen was collected from a patient given preoperative chemotherapy. The CDR3 region: CASSLNSGRQATRHS.